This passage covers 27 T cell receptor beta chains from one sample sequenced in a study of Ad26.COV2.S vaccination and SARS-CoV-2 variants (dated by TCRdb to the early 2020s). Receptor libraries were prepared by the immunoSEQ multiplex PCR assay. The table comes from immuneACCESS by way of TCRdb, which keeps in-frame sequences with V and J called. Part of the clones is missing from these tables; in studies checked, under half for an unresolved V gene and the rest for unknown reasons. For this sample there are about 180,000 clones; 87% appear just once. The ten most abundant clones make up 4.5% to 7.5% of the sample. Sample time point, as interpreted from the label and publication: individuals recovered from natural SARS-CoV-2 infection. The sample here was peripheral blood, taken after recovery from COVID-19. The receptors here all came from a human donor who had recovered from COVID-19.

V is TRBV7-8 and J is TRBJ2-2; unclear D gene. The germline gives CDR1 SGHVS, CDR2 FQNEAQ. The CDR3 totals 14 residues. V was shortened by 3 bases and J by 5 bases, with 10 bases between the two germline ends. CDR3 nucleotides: TGTGCCAGCAGCTTGTCTGGAAAAACCGGGGAGCTGTTTTTT. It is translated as CASSLSGKTGELFF.

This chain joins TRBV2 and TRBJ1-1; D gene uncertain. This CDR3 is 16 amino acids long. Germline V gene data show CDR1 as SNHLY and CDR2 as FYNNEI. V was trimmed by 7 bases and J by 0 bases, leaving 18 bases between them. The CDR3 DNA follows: TGTGCCAGCACTCCCCAGGCGATAAACATGAACACTGAAGCTTTCTTT. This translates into CASTPQAINMNTEAFF.

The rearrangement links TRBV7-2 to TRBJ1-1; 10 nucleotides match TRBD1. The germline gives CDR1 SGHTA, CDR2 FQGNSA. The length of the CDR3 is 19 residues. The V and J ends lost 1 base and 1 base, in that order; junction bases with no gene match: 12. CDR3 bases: TGTGCCAGCAGCTTAGGTCGGTGGGACAGGGGCCGTTGGAACACTGAAGCTTTCTTT. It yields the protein CASSLGRWDRGRWNTEAFF. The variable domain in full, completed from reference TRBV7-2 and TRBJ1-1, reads GAGVSQSPSNKVTEKGKDVELRCDPISGHTALYWYRQSLGQGLEFLIYFQGNSAPDKSGLPSDRFSAERTGGSVSTLTIQRTQQEDSAVYLCASSLGRWDRGRWNTEAFFGQGTRLTVV.

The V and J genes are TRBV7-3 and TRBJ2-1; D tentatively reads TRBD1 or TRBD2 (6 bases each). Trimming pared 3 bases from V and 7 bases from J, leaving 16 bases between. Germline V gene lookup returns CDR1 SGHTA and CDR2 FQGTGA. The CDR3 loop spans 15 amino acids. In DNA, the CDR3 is TGTGCCAGCAGCTTGGGGGGCTCGGAGACGAATGAGCAGTTCTTC. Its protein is CASSLGGSETNEQFF.

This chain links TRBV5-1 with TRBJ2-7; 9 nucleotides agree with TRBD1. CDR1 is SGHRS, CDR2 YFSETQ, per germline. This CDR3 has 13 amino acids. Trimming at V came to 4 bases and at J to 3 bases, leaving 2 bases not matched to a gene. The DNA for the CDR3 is TGCGCCAGCAGCCCGACAGGGGGCTACGAGCAGTACTTC. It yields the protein CASSPTGGYEQYF.

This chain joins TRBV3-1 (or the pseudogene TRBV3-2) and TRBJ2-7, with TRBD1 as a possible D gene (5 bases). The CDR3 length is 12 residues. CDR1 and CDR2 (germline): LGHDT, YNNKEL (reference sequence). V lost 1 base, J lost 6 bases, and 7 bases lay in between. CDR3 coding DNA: TGTGCCAGCAGCCAAGCCAGGGCCGAGCAGTACTTC. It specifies CASSQARAEQYF.

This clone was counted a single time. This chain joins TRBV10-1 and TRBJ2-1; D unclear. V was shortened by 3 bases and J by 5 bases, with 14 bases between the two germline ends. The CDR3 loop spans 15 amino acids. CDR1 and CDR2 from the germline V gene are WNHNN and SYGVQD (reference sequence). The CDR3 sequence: CASSDLGSADNEQFF. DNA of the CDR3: TGCGCCAGCAGTGACCTAGGCTCGGCGGACAATGAGCAGTTCTTC.

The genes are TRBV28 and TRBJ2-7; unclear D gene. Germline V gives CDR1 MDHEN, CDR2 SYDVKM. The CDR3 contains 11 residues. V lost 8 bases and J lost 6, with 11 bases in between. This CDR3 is CASSSAREQYF. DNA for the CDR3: TGTGCCAGCTCCTCAGCCCGCGAGCAGTACTTC.

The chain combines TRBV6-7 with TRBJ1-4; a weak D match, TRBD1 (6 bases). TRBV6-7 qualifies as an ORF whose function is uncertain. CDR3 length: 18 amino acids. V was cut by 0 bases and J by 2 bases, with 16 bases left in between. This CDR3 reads CASSYSGHLPWTNEKLFF. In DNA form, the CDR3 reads TGTGCCAGCAGTTACTCGGGACACCTACCGTGGACTAATGAAAAACTGTTTTTT.

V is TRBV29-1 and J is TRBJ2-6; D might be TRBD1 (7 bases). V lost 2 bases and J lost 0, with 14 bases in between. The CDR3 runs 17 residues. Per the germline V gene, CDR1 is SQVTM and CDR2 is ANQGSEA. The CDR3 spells CSVETGDFLSGANVLTF. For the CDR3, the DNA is TGCAGCGTTGAAACAGGGGACTTCCTCTCTGGGGCCAACGTCCTGACTTTC.

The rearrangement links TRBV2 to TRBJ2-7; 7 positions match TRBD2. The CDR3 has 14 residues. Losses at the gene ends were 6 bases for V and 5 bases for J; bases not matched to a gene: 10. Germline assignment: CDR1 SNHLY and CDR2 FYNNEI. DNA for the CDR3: TGTGCCAGCAGCGGACTAGAAAACCGGAACGAGCAGTACTTC. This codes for CASSGLENRNEQYF.

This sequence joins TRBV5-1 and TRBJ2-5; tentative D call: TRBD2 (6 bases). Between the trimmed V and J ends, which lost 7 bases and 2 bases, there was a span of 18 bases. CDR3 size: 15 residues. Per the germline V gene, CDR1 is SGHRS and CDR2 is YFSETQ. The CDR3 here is CASPRTVAVQETQYF. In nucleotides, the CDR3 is TGCGCCAGCCCCAGGACGGTAGCGGTTCAAGAGACCCAGTACTTC.

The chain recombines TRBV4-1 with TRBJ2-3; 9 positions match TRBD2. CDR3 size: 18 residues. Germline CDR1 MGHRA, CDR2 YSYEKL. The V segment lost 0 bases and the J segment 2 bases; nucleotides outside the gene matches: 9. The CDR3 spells CASSQDVGGTSLTDTQYF. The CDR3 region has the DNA TGCGCCAGCAGCCAAGACGTCGGCGGGACTAGCCTCACAGATACGCAGTATTTT.

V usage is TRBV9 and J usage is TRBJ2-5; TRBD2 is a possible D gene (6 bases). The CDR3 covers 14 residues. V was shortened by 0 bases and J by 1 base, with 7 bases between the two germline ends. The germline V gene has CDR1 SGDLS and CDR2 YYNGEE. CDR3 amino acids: CASSVGGVQETQYF. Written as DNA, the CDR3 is TGTGCCAGCAGCGTAGGGGGGGTCCAAGAGACCCAGTACTTC.

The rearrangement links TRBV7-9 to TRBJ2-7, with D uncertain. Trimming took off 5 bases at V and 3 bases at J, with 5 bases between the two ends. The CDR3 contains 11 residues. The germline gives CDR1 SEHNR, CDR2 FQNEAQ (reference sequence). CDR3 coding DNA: TGTGCCAGCAGCCCAGACTACGAGCAGTACTTC. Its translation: CASSPDYEQYF.

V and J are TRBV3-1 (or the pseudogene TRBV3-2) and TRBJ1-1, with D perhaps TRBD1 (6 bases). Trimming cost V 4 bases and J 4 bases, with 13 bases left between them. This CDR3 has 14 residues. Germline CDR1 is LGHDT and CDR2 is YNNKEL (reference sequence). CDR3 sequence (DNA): TGTGCCAGCAGCCCCGGACAGCTTCCCACTGAAGCTTTCTTT. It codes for CASSPGQLPTEAFF.

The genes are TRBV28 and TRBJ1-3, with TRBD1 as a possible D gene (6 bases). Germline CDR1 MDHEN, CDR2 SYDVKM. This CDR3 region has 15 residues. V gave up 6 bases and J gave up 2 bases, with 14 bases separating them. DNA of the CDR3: TGTGCCAGCAGCACTCCCGGACAGACTGGAAACACCATATATTTT. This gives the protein CASSTPGQTGNTIYF.

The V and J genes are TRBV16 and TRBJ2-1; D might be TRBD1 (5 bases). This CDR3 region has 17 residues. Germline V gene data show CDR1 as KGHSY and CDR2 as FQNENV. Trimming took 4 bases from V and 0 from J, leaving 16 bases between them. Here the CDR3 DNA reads TGTGCCAGCAGCCGAGGCAGGGCCTCACCCTCCTACAATGAGCAGTTCTTC. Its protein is CASSRGRASPSYNEQFF.

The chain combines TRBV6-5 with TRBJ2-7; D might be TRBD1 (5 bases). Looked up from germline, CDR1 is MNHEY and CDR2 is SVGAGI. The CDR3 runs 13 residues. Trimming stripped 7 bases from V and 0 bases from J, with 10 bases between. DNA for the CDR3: TGTGCCAGCATCCAGGGCCGCTCCTACGAGCAGTACTTC. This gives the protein CASIQGRSYEQYF.

The CDR3 coding sequence is TGCGCCAGCAGCTTGGACGGCCCGAACACTGAAGCTTTCTTT. Translation: CASSLDGPNTEAFF. V is TRBV5-1 and J is TRBJ1-1; D call uncertain. Per the germline V gene, CDR1 is SGHRS and CDR2 is YFSETQ. This CDR3 has 14 amino acids. V lost 0 bases, J lost 1 base, and 7 bases lay in between.

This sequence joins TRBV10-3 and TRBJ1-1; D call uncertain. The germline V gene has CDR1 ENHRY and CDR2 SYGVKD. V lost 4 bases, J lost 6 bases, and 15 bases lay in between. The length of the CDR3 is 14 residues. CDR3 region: CAISASLVLAEAFF. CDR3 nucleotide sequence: TGTGCCATCAGTGCATCTTTGGTTCTGGCTGAAGCTTTCTTT.

CDR3 sequence: CSVGISAYNEQFF. CDR3 bases: TGCAGCGTTGGCATATCAGCCTACAATGAGCAGTTCTTC. V gene TRBV29-1 combines with J gene TRBJ2-1; D unclear. V was shortened by 4 bases and J by 2 bases, with 9 bases between the two germline ends. From germline, CDR1 is SQVTM and CDR2 ANQGSEA. The CDR3 covers 13 residues.

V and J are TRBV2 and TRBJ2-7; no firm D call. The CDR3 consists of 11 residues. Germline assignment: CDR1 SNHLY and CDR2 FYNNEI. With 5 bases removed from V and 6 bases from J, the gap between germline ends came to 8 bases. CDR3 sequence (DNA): TGTGCCAGCAGTCAGACCTTCGAGCAGTACTTC. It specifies CASSQTFEQYF. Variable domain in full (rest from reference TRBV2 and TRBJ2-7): EPEVTQTPSHQVTQMGQEVILRCVPISNHLYFYWYRQILGQKVEFLVSFYNNEISEKSEIFDDQFSVERPDGSNFTLKIRSTKLEDSAMYFCASSQTFEQYFGPGTRLTVT.

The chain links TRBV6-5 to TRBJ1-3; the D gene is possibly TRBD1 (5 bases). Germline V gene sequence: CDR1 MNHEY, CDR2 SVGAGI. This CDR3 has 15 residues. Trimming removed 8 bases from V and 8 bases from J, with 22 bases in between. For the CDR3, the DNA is TGTGCCAGCCGCTTAGGCCAGGGTGTGGTACACACCATATATTTT. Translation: CASRLGQGVVHTIYF.

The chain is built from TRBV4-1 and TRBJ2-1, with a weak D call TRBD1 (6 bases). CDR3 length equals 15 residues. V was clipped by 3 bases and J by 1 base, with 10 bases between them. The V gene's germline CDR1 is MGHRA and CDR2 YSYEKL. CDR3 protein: CASSQGTPSYNEQFF. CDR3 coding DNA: TGCGCCAGCAGCCAGGGGACACCTTCCTACAATGAGCAGTTCTTC.

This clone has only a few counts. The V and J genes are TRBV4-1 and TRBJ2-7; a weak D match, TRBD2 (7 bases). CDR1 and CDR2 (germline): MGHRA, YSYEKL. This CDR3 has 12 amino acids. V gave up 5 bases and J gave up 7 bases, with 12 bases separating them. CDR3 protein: CASSGGAREQYF. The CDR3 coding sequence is TGCGCCAGCAGCGGGGGGGCAAGGGAGCAGTACTTC.

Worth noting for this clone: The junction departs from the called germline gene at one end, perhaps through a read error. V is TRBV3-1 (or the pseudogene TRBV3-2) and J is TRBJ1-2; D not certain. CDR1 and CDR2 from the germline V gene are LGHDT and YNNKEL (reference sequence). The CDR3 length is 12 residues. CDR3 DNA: TGTGCCAGCAGTCAAGGGCGGGGAGGCTACACCTTC. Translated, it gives CASSQGRGGYTF.